The entry below describes one TCR beta chain. The target antigen is unknown. The V segment lost 6 bases and the J segment 4 bases; nucleotides outside the gene matches: 12. The CDR3 runs to 17 residues. From germline, CDR1 is MNHEY and CDR2 SVGEGT. The sample comes from a study of human T cells and chemical hapten exposure. About the study: Women made up most patients, who had alopecia areata, totalis or universalis.

Time point: patch test 1, 2 weeks after DPC sensitization. Specified treatment: therapeutic diphenylcyclopropenone sensitization with weekly scalp DPC. TCRdb analysed the RACE reads with MiXCR anew, one entry per CDR3 protein. The sample lists around 160,000 distinct CDR3 sequences, more than 14% occurring once. General study results and limits: Expanded TCRs grouped into significantly more large CDR3 similarity clusters than controls produced.

The TCR sequence derives from a woman aged 25 to 39 with alopecia areata. Some clones in this sample may be carry-over from other donors' samples. Here the sequenced sample was whole blood, taken in connection with sensitization to the hapten diphenylcyclopropenone (DPC). The J gene is TRBJ2-2, the V gene TRBV6-2 or TRBV6-3; TRBD2 matches 9 bases. CDR3 nucleotides: TGTGCCAGCAGAACCCCTCGCGGGAGGGCGGGCACCGGGGAGCTGTTTTTT. Protein: CASRTPRGRAGTGELFF.